This TCR beta chain was found in a study of beta chain features in type 1 diabetes. Study conclusions and caveats: Shorter TCRB CDR3s, moderately but significantly so, marked every one of the four CD4+ subsets in Type 1 diabetes patients. With patients and controls alike, PCR might favor shorter templates to an equal degree. Patients' naive, central memory and regulatory TCRB repertoires appeared more alike than those of healthy donors. cDNA-based sequencing might over-represent cells highly expressing TCR.

The whole isolated RNA underwent reverse transcription, so sequencing captured expressed TCRB transcripts. Here immunoSEQ multiplex PCR was the method, and the copy in TCRdb shows in-frame clones only, minus some. The sample records hundreds of thousands of clones, around 12% being singletons. Purities in excess of 95% were seen in all sorted populations. The V segment lost 4 bases and the J segment 6 bases; nucleotides outside the gene matches: 7. The CDR3 is 14 amino acids. In germline, CDR1 is SGDLS, CDR2 YYNGEE. Worth noting for this clone: Its specificity is not known.

The origin of this receptor is a woman aged 18-29 years with type 1 diabetes. The chain employs TRBV9 and TRBJ1-2, with 9 bases lining up with TRBD1. The sequenced sample was naive CD4+ T cells from blood. CDR3 residues: CASSLEGQGDGYTF. The CDR3 DNA reads as TGTGCCAGCAGCCTGGAGGGACAGGGAGATGGCTACACCTTC.